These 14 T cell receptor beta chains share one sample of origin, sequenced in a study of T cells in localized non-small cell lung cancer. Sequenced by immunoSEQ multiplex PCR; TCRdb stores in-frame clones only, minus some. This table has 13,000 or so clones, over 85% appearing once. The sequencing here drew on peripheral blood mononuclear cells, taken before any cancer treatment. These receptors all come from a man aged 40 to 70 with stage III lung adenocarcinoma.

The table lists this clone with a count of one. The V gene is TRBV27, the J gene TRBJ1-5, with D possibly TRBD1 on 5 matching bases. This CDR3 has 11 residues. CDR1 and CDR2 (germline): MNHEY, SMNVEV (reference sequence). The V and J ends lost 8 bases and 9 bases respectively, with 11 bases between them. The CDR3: CASGPGLPQHF. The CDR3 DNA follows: TGTGCCAGCGGACCAGGGTTGCCCCAGCATTTT.

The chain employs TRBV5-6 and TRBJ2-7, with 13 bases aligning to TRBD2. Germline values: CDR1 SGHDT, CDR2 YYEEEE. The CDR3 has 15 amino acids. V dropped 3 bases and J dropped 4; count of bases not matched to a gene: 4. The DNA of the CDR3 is TGTGCCAGCAGCTCACCGGGACTAGCGGGATACGAGCAGTACTTC. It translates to CASSSPGLAGYEQYF.

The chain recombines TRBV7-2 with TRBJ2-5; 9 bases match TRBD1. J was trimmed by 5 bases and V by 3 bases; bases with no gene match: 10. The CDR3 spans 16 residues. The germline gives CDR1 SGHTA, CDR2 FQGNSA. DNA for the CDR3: TGTGCCAGCAGCTTCAAAGCCGGGACAGGGAAGGAGACCCAGTACTTC. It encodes CASSFKAGTGKETQYF.

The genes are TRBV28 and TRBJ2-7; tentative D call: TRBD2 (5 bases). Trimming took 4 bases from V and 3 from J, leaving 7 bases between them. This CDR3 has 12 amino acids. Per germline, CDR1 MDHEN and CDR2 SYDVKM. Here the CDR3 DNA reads TGTGCCAGCAGTTCGGACTTCTACGAGCAGTACTTC. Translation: CASSSDFYEQYF.

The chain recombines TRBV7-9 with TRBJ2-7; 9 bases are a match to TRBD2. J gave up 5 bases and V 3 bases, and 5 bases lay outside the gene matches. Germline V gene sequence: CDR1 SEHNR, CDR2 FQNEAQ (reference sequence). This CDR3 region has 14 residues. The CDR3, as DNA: TGTGCCAGCAGCTTTTTAGCGGGAGTGGACGAGCAGTACTTC. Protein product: CASSFLAGVDEQYF.

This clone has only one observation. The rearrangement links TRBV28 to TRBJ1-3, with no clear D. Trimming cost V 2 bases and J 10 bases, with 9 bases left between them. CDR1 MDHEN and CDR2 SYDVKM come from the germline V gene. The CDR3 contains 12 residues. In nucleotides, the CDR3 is TGTGCCAGCAGTTTAGCCCTGGGGACCATATATTTT. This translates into CASSLALGTIYF.

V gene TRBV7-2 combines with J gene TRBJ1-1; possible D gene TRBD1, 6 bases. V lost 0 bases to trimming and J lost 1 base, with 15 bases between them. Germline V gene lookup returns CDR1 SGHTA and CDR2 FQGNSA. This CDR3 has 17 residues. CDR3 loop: CASSLARRGLGNTEAFF. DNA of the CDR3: TGTGCCAGCAGCTTAGCGCGTCGGGGGCTCGGGAACACTGAAGCTTTCTTT.

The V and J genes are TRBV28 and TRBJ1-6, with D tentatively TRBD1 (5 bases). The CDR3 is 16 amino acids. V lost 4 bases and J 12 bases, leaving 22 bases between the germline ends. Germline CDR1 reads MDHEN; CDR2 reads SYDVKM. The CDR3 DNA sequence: TGTGCCAGCAGTTACATCACCCCGGGACCTCCAAAACCCCTCCACTTT. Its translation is CASSYITPGPPKPLHF.

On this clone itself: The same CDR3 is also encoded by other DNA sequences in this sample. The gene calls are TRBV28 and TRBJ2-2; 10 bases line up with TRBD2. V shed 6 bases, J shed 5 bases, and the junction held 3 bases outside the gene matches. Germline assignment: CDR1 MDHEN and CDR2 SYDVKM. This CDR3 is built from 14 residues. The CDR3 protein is CASRPGLATGELFF. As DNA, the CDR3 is TGTGCCAGCAGGCCGGGACTAGCGACCGGGGAGCTGTTTTTT.

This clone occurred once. CDR3 region: CASSLGGMNTGELFF. The CDR3 region has the DNA TGTGCCAGCAGCTTAGGCGGGATGAACACCGGGGAGCTGTTTTTT. The V and J genes are TRBV11-2 and TRBJ2-2, with D perhaps matching TRBD2 (6 bases). This CDR3 is 15 amino acids long. V shed 1 base and J shed 1 base, with 7 bases lying between them. CDR1 is SGHAT, CDR2 FQNNGV, per germline.

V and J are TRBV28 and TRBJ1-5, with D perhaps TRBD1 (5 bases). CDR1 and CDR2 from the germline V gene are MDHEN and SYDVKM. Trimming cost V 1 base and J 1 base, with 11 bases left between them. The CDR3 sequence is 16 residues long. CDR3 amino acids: CASSLSRGPSNQPQHF. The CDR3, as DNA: TGTGCCAGCAGTTTATCTCGGGGCCCGAGCAATCAGCCCCAGCATTTT.

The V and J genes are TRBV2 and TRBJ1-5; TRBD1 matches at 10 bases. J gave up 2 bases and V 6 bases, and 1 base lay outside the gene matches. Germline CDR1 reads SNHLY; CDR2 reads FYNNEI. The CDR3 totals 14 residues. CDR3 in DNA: TGTGCCAGCAGGGGGACAGGGGGCAATCAGCCCCAGCATTTT. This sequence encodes CASRGTGGNQPQHF.

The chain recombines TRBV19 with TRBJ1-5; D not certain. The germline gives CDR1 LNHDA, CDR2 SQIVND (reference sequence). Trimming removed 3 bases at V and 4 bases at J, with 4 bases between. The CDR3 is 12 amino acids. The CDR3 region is CASSIGNQPQHF. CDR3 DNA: TGTGCCAGTAGTATTGGGAATCAGCCCCAGCATTTT.

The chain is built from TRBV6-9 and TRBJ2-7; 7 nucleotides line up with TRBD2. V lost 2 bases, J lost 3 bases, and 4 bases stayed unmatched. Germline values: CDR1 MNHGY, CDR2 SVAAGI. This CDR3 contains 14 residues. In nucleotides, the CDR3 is TGTGCCAGCAGTTATAGCGGGACCTACTACGAGCAGTACTTC. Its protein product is CASSYSGTYYEQYF.